This entry describes one TCR beta chain. The CDR3 extends over 14 amino acids. The germline V gene encodes CDR1 ENHRY and CDR2 SYGVKD. V was trimmed by 0 bases and J by 0 bases, leaving 6 bases between them. The source of the sample is a study of shared clonotypes between healthy human individuals. TCRdb's copy holds only in-frame clones and misses some; the assay was immunoSEQ multiplex PCR. The sample has some 480,000 clones, around 80% seen once. This receptor was taken from a woman in her forties in good health. Some clones in this sample may be carry-over from other donors' samples. The chain combines TRBV10-3 with TRBJ2-7; maybe TRBD2 (5 bases). The sequencing sample was made of PBMCs. The CDR3, as DNA: TGTGCCATCAGTGAGTCGAGGGACTCCTACGAGCAGTACTTC. It yields the protein CAISESRDSYEQYF.